This note documents a single T cell receptor (beta chain) sequence. This clonotype was counted only a few times. Which antigen it targets is not known. Base qualities are not provided; no much larger clone lies one nucleotide away. The data stem from a study of T-cell memory formation after mild COVID-19 (dated by TCRdb to 2020 to 2023). In the study overall: TCR sequence clusters from the two donors were found to be largely donor specific. In a couple of donors, T-cell clones that expanded and contracted after mild COVID-19 were followed by sequencing TCRalpha and TCRbeta repertoires longitudinally. Two young, previously healthy adult volunteers made up the cohort, one male and one female. Overall study results and their limits: Whether the second-wave clones peaking on day 37 were SARS-CoV-2 specific was not confirmed. The detection of some responding clones in pre-infection memory suggests that pre-existing cross-reactive memory T cells joined the SARS-CoV-2 response. Clones contracting from day 15 to 85 had balanced CD4/CD8 phenotypes, while a second wave expanding from day 15 to 37 was biased towards CD4+. Contracting CD4+ clones were found mainly in CM and EM memory subsets, while CD8+ clones were enriched in EMRA. The study covered only a couple of mild cases, and larger cohorts including severe cases with pre-infection samples were considered necessary.

Ficoll-Paque density gradient centrifugation was the method used to isolate PBMCs. The germline V gene specifies SNHLY as CDR1 and FYNNEI as CDR2. V loses 4 bases of germline sequence and J loses 8 bases, and the interval between the two ends is 15 bases. The CDR3 sequence holds 14 residues, the cysteine and phenylalanine included. Left in the record is the CDR3 DNA by itself, 42 bases read in frame from the first base. Sequenced using an Illumina NovaSeq 6000. Using 5'RACE with constant-segment primers, TCRalpha and TCRbeta cDNA libraries were constructed, with sample barcodes and unique molecular identifiers added in the process. Trizol reagent was used to extract RNA from every sample. Library amplification was performed in two PCR steps, and a second sample barcode and Illumina TruSeq adapters were introduced in the second step. Sequencing of libraries was performed on an Illumina NovaSeq with 2 x 150 bp paired-end reads. From the authors' description of their analysis: With migec v1.2.7, reads were demultiplexed and then collapsed into UMI-guided consensus sequences. With mixcr v2.1.11, UMI consensuses were aligned to TRA and TRB V and J templates and assembled into clonotypes. A clonotype was counted as expanded or contracted only when both edgeR and NoisET called the clonotype significant, with the noise models trained on biological replicates. For edgeR calls, the cutoffs were a false discovery rate-adjusted p below 0.01 and a log2 fold-change threshold of 1. As an exploratory analysis of dynamics, max-normalized trajectories of the 1000 most abundant clonotypes were examined by PCA with hierarchical clustering. Each responding clone was given a CD4 or CD8 phenotype based on the CD4+ and CD8+ repertoires, which had been sequenced separately. The raw public reads went through TCRdb reprocessing: fastp at Q25, MiXCR clone calling, in-frame beta chains kept. Under each unique CDR3 protein, matching rows form one entry showing the most common genes and DNA. The V and J calls, along with clone size, are taken from TCRdb and not from the paper's own processing. The sample data list a few hundred thousand distinct CDR3 sequences, and about an eighth of these were observed just once. The ten largest make up less than 25% of the sample.

Here the chain combines TRBV2 and TRBJ1-3, with the D gene uncertain. This clonotype was sampled from a man aged 18-30 years who had mild COVID-19 (a few samples of this study predate the infection). The sample titles of this study are shuffled in the database, so cell type and time point are left out; the donor was told from shared clones. Sequencing was carried out using PBMCs or a T cell subset sorted from them (not recorded which). The CDR3 reads as follows: CASSAWLRSDTIYF. The sequenced DNA is TGTGCCAGCAGTGCGTGGCTCCGGTCTGACACCATATATTTT.